This TCR beta chain appears in the sequencing data of a study of blood T cell repertoires in COVID-19. Background on the study: COVID-19 samples from acute and convalescent phases originated in the United States, Italy and Spain. T cells, B-cell-depleted T cells, or PBMCs supplied cDNA or gDNA.

Cohorts were assigned according to the clinical history that participants reported. Data came from immunoSEQ multiplex PCR; TCRdb stores just in-frame clones and leaves some out. Altogether 180,000 or so clones are present, 86% being singletons, with the ten largest covering roughly 5.9%. This clone has only a few counts. V lost 1 base and J lost 4, with 11 bases in between. The CDR3 sequence is 15 residues long. Germline-derived CDR1 and CDR2 are SGHRS and YFSETQ. The receptor was derived from a man aged 35 to 55 with acute COVID-19. The specimen sequenced was PBMCs or T cells enriched from blood (not recorded which). The chain recombines TRBV5-1 with TRBJ2-2, with a tentative D call TRBD1 (6 bases). This chain's CDR3 is CASSLQGSGTGELFF. CDR3 sequence (DNA): TGCGCCAGCAGCTTGCAGGGGTCGGGCACCGGGGAGCTGTTTTTT.